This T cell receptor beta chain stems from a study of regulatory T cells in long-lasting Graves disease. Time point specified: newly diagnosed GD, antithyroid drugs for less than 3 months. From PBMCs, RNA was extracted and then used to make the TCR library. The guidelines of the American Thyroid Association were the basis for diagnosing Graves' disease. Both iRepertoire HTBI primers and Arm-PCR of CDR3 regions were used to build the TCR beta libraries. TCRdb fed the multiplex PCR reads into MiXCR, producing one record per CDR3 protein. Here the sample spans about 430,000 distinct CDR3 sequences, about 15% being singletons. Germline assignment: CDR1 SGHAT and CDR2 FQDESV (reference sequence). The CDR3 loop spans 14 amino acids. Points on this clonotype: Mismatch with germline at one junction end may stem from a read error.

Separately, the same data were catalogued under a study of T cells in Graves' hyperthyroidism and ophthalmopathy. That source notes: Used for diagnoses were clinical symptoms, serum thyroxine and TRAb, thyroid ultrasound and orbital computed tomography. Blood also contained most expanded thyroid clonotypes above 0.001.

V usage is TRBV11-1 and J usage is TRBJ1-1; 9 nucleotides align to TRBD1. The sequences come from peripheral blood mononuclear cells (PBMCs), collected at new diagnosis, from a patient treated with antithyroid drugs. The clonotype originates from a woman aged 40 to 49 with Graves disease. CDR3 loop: CASSPDRGPTDAFF. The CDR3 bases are TGTGCCAGCAGCCCGGACAGGGGTCCTACTGACGCTTTCTTT.